A single sample is the source of the 2 T cell receptor beta chains below, sequenced in a study of cytomegalovirus exposure and HLA in healthy donors. PCR used 60 Vbeta primers and 13 Jbeta primers. Measured with immunoSEQ multiplex PCR; TCRdb has only the in-frame clones, and not every one. The sample consists of around 150,000 clones, roughly 77% of them appearing once. Sequenced: PBMCs. The receptors here all came from a man aged 30 to 45 in good health and CMV-seropositive.

CDR3 residues: CATSRGDRAEAFF. As DNA, the CDR3 is TGTGCCACCAGCAGAGGGGACAGAGCTGAAGCTTTCTTT. The V gene is TRBV15, the J gene TRBJ1-1, with 7 bases aligning to TRBD1. This CDR3 comprises 13 residues. Germline values: CDR1 LNHNV, CDR2 YYDKDF (reference sequence). Trimming cost V 1 base and J 6 bases; bases outside gene matches: 2. Full variable domain (missing parts from reference TRBV15 and TRBJ1-1): DAMVIQNPRYQVTQFGKPVTLSCSQTLNHNVMYWYQQKSSQAPKLLFHYYDKDFNNEADTPDNFQSRRPNTSFCFLDIRSPGLGDTAMYLCATSRGDRAEAFFGQGTRLTVV.

The chain is built from TRBV19 and TRBJ1-3, with D unclear. Between the trimmed V and J ends, which lost 4 bases and 0 bases, there was a span of 10 bases. Germline V gene lookup returns CDR1 LNHDA and CDR2 SQIVND (reference sequence). This CDR3 region has 15 residues. The CDR3 DNA follows: TGTGCCAGTAGTAGGTTCGCGGACTCTGGAAACACCATATATTTT. Protein sequence: CASSRFADSGNTIYF.